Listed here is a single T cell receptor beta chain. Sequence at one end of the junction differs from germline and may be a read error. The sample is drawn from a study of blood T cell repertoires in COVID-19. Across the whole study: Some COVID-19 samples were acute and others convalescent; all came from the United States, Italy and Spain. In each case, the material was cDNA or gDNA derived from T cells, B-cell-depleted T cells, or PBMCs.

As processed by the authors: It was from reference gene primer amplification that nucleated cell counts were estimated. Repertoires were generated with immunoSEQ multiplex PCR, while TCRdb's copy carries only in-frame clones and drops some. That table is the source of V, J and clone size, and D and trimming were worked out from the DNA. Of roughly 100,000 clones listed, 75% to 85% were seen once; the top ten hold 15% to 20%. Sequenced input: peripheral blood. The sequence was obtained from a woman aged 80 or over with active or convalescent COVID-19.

CDR3 protein: CASSLMALSYGYTF. As DNA, the CDR3 is TGTGCCAGCAGCTTGATGGCACTAAGCTATGGCTACACCTTC. The chain has TRBV5-1 and TRBJ1-2; D unresolved. CDR1 is SGHRS, CDR2 YFSETQ, per germline. This CDR3 has 14 amino acids.